This entry describes one TCR beta chain. Per the authors' pipeline: Reference gene primer amplification yielded estimated nucleated cell counts. Sequenced by immunoSEQ multiplex PCR; TCRdb stores in-frame clones only, minus some. The DNA gave D and trimming, while V, J and clone size come from that table. Of roughly 150,000 clones listed, around 82% are singletons. The V segment lost 0 bases and the J segment 6 bases; nucleotides outside the gene matches: 14. Germline values: CDR1 SGHDN, CDR2 FVKESK. The CDR3 spans 18 residues. This specimen belongs to a study of blood T cell repertoires in COVID-19. Study information: Sites across the United States, Italy and Spain contributed samples from acute and convalescent COVID-19.

The source is a woman older than 75 with acute or convalescent COVID-19. The sequencing input was peripheral blood. The rearrangement uses TRBV14 and TRBJ2-1; the match to TRBD2 covers 7 bases. This CDR3 reads CASSQDLRGRDRGNEQFF. CDR3 nucleotides: TGTGCCAGCAGCCAAGATCTCCGGGGGAGGGATAGGGGCAATGAGCAGTTCTTC.